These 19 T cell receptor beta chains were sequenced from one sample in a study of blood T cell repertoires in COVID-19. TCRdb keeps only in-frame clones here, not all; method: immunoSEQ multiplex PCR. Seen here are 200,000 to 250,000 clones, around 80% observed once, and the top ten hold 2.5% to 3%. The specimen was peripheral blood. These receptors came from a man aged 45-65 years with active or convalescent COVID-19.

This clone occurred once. CDR3 in amino acids: CASSPPLDGTNPFGVNNEQFF. CDR3 coding DNA: TGTGCCAGCAGCCCACCCCTGGACGGGACTAACCCATTTGGAGTGAACAATGAGCAGTTCTTC. The chain links TRBV14 to TRBJ2-1; 7 bases agree with TRBD2. The trim removed 4 bases at V and 5 bases at J, leaving 26 bases unmatched. The CDR3 is made up of 21 amino acids. Germline V CDR1 and CDR2: SGHDN, FVKESK.

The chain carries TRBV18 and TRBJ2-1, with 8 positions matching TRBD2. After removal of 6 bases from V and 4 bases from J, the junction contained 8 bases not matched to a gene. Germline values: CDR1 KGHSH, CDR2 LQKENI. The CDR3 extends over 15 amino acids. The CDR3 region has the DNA TGTGCCAGCTCCCCTTGGGCGGGAGGATACAATGAGCAGTTCTTC. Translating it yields CASSPWAGGYNEQFF. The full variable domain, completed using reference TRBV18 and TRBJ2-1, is NAGVMQNPRHLVRRRGQEARLRCSPMKGHSHVYWYRQLPEEGLKFMVYLQKENIIDESGMPKERFSAEFPKEGPSILRIQQVVRGDSAAYFCASSPWAGGYNEQFFGPGTRLTVL.

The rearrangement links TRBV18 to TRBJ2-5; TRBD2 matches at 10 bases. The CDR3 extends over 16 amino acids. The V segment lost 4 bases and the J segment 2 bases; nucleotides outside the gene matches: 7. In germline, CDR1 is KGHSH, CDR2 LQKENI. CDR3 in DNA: TGTGCCAGCTCACTCCGGACTAGCGGCTTACAAGAGACCCAGTACTTC. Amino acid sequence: CASSLRTSGLQETQYF.

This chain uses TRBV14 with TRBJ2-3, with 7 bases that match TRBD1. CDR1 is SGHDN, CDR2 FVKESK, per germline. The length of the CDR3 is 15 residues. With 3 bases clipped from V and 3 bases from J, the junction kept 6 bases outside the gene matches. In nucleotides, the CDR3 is TGTGCCAGCAGCCACCCTTGGACAGGTACAGATACGCAGTATTTT. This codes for CASSHPWTGTDTQYF.

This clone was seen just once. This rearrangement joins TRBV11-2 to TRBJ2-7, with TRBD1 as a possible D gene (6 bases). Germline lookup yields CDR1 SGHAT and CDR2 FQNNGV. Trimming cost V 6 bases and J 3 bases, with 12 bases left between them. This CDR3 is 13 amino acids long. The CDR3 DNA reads TGTGCCAGCAGACCAGGGACAAACTACGAGCAGTACTTC. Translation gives CASRPGTNYEQYF.

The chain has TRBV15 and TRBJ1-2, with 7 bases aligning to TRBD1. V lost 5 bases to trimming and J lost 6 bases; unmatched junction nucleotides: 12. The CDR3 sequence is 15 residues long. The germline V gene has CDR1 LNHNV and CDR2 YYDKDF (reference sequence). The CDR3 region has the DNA TGTGCCACCAGCTCACAGGGGCCAGGGAGGAATGGCTACACCTTC. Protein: CATSSQGPGRNGYTF.

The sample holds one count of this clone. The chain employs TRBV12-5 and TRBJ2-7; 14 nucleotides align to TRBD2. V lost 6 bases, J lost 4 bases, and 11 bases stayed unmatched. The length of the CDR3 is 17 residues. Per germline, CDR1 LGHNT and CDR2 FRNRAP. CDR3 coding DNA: TGTGCTAGTGGACGGGGACTAGCGGGGGCCCCGCTATACGAGCAGTACTTC. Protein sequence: CASGRGLAGAPLYEQYF.

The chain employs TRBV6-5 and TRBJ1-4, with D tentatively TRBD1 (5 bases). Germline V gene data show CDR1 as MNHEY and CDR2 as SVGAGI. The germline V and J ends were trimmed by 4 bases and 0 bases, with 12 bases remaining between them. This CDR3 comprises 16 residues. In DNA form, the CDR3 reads TGTGCCAGCAGTTGGGGGGGTCCCTCAACTAATGAAAAACTGTTTTTT. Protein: CASSWGGPSTNEKLFF.

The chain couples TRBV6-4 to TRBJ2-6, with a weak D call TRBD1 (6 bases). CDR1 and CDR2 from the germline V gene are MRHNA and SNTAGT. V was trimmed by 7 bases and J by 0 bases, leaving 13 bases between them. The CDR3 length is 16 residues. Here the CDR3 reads CASTATGDSGANVLTF. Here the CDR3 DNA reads TGTGCCAGCACGGCGACAGGAGACTCTGGGGCCAACGTCCTGACTTTC.

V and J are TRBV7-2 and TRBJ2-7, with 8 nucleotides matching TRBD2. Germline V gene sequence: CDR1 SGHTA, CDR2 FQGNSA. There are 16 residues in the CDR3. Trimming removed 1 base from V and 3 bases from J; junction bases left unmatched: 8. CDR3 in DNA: TGTGCCAGCAGCTTAGTTCCCGGGGGGGCCTTCTACGAGCAGTACTTC. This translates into CASSLVPGGAFYEQYF. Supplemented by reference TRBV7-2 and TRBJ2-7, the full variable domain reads GAGVSQSPSNKVTEKGKDVELRCDPISGHTALYWYRQSLGQGLEFLIYFQGNSAPDKSGLPSDRFSAERTGGSVSTLTIQRTQQEDSAVYLCASSLVPGGAFYEQYFGPGTRLTVT.

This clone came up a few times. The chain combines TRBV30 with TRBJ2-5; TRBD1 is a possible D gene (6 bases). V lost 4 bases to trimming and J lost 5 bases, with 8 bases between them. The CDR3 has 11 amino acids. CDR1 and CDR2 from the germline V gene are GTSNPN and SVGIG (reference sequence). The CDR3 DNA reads TGTGCCTGGACAGGGGCCGAGACCCAGTACTTC. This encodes CAWTGAETQYF.

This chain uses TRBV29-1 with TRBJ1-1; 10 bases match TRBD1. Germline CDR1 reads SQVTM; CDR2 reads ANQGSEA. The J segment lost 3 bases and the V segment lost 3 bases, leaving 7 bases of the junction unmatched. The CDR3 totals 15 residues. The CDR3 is CSVDPGQGGDTEAFF. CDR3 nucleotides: TGCAGCGTTGACCCCGGACAGGGGGGAGACACTGAAGCTTTCTTT. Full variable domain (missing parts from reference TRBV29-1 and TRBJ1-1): SAVISQKPSRDICQRGTSLTIQCQVDSQVTMMFWYRQQPGQSLTLIATANQGSEATYESGFVIDKFPISRPNLTFSTLTVSNMSPEDSSIYLCSVDPGQGGDTEAFFGQGTRLTVV.

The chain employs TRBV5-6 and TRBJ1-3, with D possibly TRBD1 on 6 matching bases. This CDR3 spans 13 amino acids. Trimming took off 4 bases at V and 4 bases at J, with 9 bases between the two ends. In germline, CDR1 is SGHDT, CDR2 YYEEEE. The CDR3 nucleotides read TGTGCCAGCAGCGGGGGCTTCGGAAACACCATATATTTT. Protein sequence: CASSGGFGNTIYF.

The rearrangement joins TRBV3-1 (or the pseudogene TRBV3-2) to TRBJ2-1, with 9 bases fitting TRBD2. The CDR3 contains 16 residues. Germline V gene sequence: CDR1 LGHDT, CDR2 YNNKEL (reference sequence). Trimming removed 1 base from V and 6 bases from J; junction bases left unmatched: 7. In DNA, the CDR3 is TGTGCCAGCAGCCAAGGTAGCGGGGGCGTAATCAATGAGCAGTTCTTC. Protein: CASSQGSGGVINEQFF.

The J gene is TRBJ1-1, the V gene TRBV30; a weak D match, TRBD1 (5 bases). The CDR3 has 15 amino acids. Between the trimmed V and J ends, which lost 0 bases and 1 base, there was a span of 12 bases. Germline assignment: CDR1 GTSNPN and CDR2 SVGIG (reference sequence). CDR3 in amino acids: CAWSVRGVPNTEAFF. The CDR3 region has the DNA TGTGCCTGGAGTGTACGGGGGGTGCCGAACACTGAAGCTTTCTTT. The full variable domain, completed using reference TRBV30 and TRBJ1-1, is SQTIHQWPATLVQPVGSPLSLECTVEGTSNPNLYWYRQAAGRGLQLLFYSVGIGQISSEVPQNLSASRPQDRQFILSSKKLLLSDSGFYLCAWSVRGVPNTEAFFGQGTRLTVV.

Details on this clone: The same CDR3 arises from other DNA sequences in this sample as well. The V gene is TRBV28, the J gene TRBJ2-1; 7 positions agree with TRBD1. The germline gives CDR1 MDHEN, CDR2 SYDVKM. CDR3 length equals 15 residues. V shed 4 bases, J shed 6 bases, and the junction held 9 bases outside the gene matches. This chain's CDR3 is CASSSPGQSANEQFF. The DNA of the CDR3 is TGTGCCAGCAGTTCACCGGGACAGTCTGCCAATGAGCAGTTCTTC.

In DNA form, the CDR3 reads TGTGCCAGCAGCGGTTCCGGGAGCTCTGGAAACACCATATATTTT. Protein product: CASSGSGSSGNTIYF. The chain employs TRBV9 and TRBJ1-3; D not certain. Germline values: CDR1 SGDLS, CDR2 YYNGEE. The germline V and J ends were trimmed by 3 bases and 0 bases, with 10 bases remaining between them. The CDR3 has 15 residues.

CDR3 sequence reads: CASSHNLPSGTYNEQFF. Written as DNA, the CDR3 is TGCGCCAGCAGTCACAATCTACCTAGCGGGACCTACAATGAGCAGTTCTTC. This chain joins TRBV23-1 and TRBJ2-1, with TRBD2 matching 9 bases. TRBV23-1 belongs to the ORF category, with a function that is uncertain. J was trimmed by 2 bases and V by 3 bases; bases with no gene match: 8. The CDR3 has 17 residues.

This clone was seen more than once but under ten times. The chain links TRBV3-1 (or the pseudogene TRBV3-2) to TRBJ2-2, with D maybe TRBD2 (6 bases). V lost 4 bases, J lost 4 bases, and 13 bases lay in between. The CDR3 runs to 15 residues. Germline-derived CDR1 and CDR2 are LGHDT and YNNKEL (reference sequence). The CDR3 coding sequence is TGTGCCAGCAGCCCGGGCCAGGGAGGCACCGGGGAGCTGTTTTTT. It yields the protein CASSPGQGGTGELFF.